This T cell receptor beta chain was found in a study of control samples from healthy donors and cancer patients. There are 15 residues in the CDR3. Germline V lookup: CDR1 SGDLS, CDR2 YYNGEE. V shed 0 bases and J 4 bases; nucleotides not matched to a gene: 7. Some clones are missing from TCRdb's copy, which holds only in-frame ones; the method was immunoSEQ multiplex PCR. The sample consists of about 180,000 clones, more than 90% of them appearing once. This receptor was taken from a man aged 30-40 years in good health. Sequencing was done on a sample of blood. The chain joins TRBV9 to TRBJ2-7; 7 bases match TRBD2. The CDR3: CASSVGAGNRYEQYF. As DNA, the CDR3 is TGTGCCAGCAGCGTAGGAGCGGGGAACAGATACGAGCAGTACTTC.